The 28 T cell receptor beta chains below come from one sample, sequenced in a study of T cells in Graves' hyperthyroidism and ophthalmopathy. RNA transcripts gave rise to amplified TCR beta CDR3 regions. An initial round of RT-PCR targeting the TCR CDR3 relied on the HTBI primer set. From the multiplex PCR reads, TCRdb called clonotypes with MiXCR, one entry per CDR3 protein. The profile shows over 550,000 distinct CDR3 sequences, about a sixth of them singletons. Sequencing was performed on blood. Receptors originate from a woman between 18 and 29 years old with Graves' hyperthyroidism.

The J gene is TRBJ2-7, the V gene TRBV15, with no clear D. V was cut by 0 bases and J by 3 bases, with 6 bases left in between. CDR3 length: 13 residues. Germline V lookup: CDR1 LNHNV, CDR2 YYDKDF (reference sequence). The CDR3 loop reads CATSRDNSYEQYF. CDR3 sequence (DNA): TGTGCCACCAGCAGAGATAACAGCTACGAGCAGTACTTC.

In this sample, this clonotype turned up a few times. The J gene is TRBJ2-2, the V gene TRBV2; a possible D gene is TRBD2 (6 bases). Germline loops: CDR1 SNHLY, CDR2 FYNNEI. Trimming cost V 8 bases and J 2 bases, with 15 bases left between them. This CDR3 has 15 amino acids. The DNA of the CDR3 is TGTGCCAGCTCCCGGCGGGAAGGCAACACCGGGGAGCTGTTTTTT. This gives the protein CASSRREGNTGELFF.

V is TRBV28 and J is TRBJ1-3; D is uncertain. This CDR3 has 15 amino acids. Between the trimmed V and J ends, which lost 10 bases and 0 bases, there was a span of 16 bases. CDR1 is MDHEN and CDR2 is SYDVKM in the germline V gene. In DNA, the CDR3 is TGTGCCACAGGTGGCACACTTTACTCTGGAAACACCATATATTTT. Protein product: CATGGTLYSGNTIYF.

This clonotype showed up just a few times. At one boundary the junction diverges from the germline segment, which might be a read error. The chain uses TRBV7-8 and TRBJ1-6; a weak D match, TRBD1 (5 bases). Germline values: CDR1 SGHVS, CDR2 FQNEAQ. The CDR3 runs to 17 residues. The CDR3 nucleotides read TGTGCCAGCAGCTTAGTAAGGGGAGGCTCCTATAATTCACTCCTCCACTTT. This sequence encodes CASSLVRGGSYNSLLHF.

In its sample, this clonotype was seen a few times. The chain couples TRBV11-2 to TRBJ2-5, with 9 nucleotides matching TRBD1. Germline V CDR1 and CDR2: SGHAT, FQNNGV. This CDR3 has 17 residues. V lost 0 bases and J lost 5; bases outside the gene matches: 10. The CDR3 nucleotides are TGTGCCAGCAGCTTAGATCAGGGGACAGGGTTTGGCGAGACCCAGTACTTC. This gives the protein CASSLDQGTGFGETQYF.

This clonotype has just a few counts. The rearrangement uses TRBV3-1 and TRBJ2-2, with 11 nucleotides matching TRBD2. This CDR3 region has 17 residues. CDR1 and CDR2 (germline): LGHDT, YNNKEL (reference sequence). V lost 1 base, J lost 5 bases, and 6 bases stayed unmatched. CDR3 bases: TGTGCCAGCAGCCAAGCGAGACTAGCGGGAAGGACCGGGGAGCTGTTTTTT. Its protein is CASSQARLAGRTGELFF.

The chain has TRBV20-1 and TRBJ2-3; D not resolved. The CDR3 covers 10 residues. Germline CDR1 DFQATT, CDR2 SNEGSKA (reference sequence). V dropped 6 bases and J dropped 6 bases, with 7 bases sitting between them. DNA of the CDR3: TGCAGTGCCGTGGTTGATACGCAGTATTTT. This sequence encodes CSAVVDTQYF.

This clonotype was recorded a few times. The V gene is TRBV24-1, the J gene TRBJ2-2; D possibly corresponds to TRBD2 (5 bases). V lost 4 bases and J lost 2, with 19 bases in between. The CDR3 consists of 18 residues. Germline lookup yields CDR1 KGHDR and CDR2 SFDVKD. DNA for the CDR3: TGTGCCACCAGTGACCCAACACACCCTGACTATAACACCGGGGAGCTGTTTTTT. Residues: CATSDPTHPDYNTGELFF.

CDR3 DNA sequence: TGTGCCAGCAGGCCCACTAGCGCGGGAACCTACAATGAGCAGTTCTTC. It encodes CASRPTSAGTYNEQFF. The V and J genes are TRBV6-1 and TRBJ2-1; 7 bases are a match to TRBD2. The germline V gene encodes CDR1 MNHNS and CDR2 SASEGT. The V gene end was trimmed by 6 bases and the J gene end by 2 bases; junction bases not matched to a gene: 10. The CDR3 is 16 residues long.

Comment on this clonotype: This may stem from a read error, because a much larger clone lies one nucleotide away. This chain uses TRBV13 with TRBJ2-7; D possibly matches TRBD1 or TRBD2 (5 bases each). Between the trimmed V and J ends, which lost 6 bases and 7 bases, there was a span of 25 bases. The CDR3 is made up of 16 amino acids. CDR1 is PRHDT, CDR2 FYEKMQ, per germline (reference sequence). CDR3 DNA: TGTGCCAGCAGTCCCGGTGGTGGGACCGCGCACCGAGAGCAGTACTTC. Translating it yields CASSPGGGTAHREQYF.

V usage is TRBV28 and J usage is TRBJ2-2, with TRBD2 identical over 12 bases. The germline V gene has CDR1 MDHEN and CDR2 SYDVKM. V shed 3 bases and J 6 bases; nucleotides not matched to a gene: 11. The CDR3 consists of 18 residues. The CDR3 region is CASSFLALAGGRAGELFF. CDR3 nucleotides: TGTGCCAGCAGTTTCTTGGCACTAGCGGGAGGAAGGGCCGGGGAGCTGTTTTTT.

This clonotype came up many times. This chain connects TRBV27 to TRBJ2-7, with D uncertain. CDR1 and CDR2 (germline): MNHEY, SMNVEV (reference sequence). The ends were cut back, 6 bases at V and 4 bases at J, with 16 bases in the middle. The CDR3 length is 14 residues. CDR3 amino acids: CASSLGPLSYEQYF. The CDR3, as DNA: TGTGCCAGCAGCCTAGGACCGCTGTCTTACGAGCAGTACTTC.

The chain recombines TRBV20-1 with TRBJ2-1; 11 bases match TRBD2. The CDR3 has 16 residues. The V segment lost 0 bases and the J segment 7 bases; nucleotides outside the gene matches: 8. From germline, CDR1 is DFQATT and CDR2 SNEGSKA (reference sequence). CDR3 region: CSARDASGGPGNEQFF. DNA for the CDR3: TGCAGTGCTAGAGACGCTAGCGGGGGGCCTGGGAATGAGCAGTTCTTC.

The V call is TRBV9, the J call TRBJ1-6, with TRBD1 identical over 9 bases. CDR1 and CDR2 from the germline V gene are SGDLS and YYNGEE. Unmatched junction bases numbered 7, after V lost 4 bases and J lost 8 bases. The CDR3 covers 15 residues. The CDR3: CASSSGQGLYSPLHF. In nucleotides, the CDR3 is TGTGCCAGCAGCTCAGGACAGGGGCTTTATTCACCCCTCCACTTT.

The J gene is TRBJ1-5, the V gene TRBV6-5; D is possibly TRBD1 (6 bases). This CDR3 contains 14 residues. Trimming took off 3 bases at V and 9 bases at J, with 15 bases between the two ends. Germline CDR1 is MNHEY and CDR2 is SVGAGI. The CDR3 DNA follows: TGTGCCAGCAGTTATGGACAGATCCTGCTGCCCCAGCATTTT. This codes for CASSYGQILLPQHF.

In its sample, this clonotype was seen many times. The V and J genes are TRBV29-1 and TRBJ2-5; 8 nucleotides align to TRBD2. V shed 4 bases, J shed 1 base, and the junction held 5 bases outside the gene matches. The CDR3 has 14 residues. Germline-derived CDR1 and CDR2 are SQVTM and ANQGSEA. The CDR3 loop reads CSVGNRGGQETQYF. The CDR3 region has the DNA TGCAGCGTTGGTAACCGGGGGGGCCAAGAGACCCAGTACTTC.

This clonotype has at least ten counts. The chain couples TRBV28 to TRBJ1-1; a possible D gene is TRBD1 (6 bases). The CDR3 loop spans 13 amino acids. The V and J ends lost 2 bases and 7 bases respectively, with 11 bases between them. Germline-derived CDR1 and CDR2 are MDHEN and SYDVKM. The chain's CDR3 is CASSLRGQLEAFF. The CDR3 coding sequence is TGTGCCAGCAGTTTACGCGGACAGCTTGAAGCTTTCTTT.

This chain uses TRBV11-2 with TRBJ1-3, with a tentative D call TRBD1 (6 bases). V dropped 5 bases and J dropped 2 bases, with 16 bases sitting between them. Per the germline V gene, CDR1 is SGHAT and CDR2 is FQNNGV. CDR3 length equals 16 residues. The CDR3 DNA reads as TGTGCCAGCAGCCCCTTGGACAGAATGCCTGGAAACACCATATATTTT. As protein: CASSPLDRMPGNTIYF.

This clonotype was counted only a few times. The chain recombines TRBV4-3 with TRBJ1-5, with D perhaps TRBD1 (6 bases). The V end was cut by 9 bases, the J end by 4 bases, with 13 bases between. This CDR3 comprises 13 residues. Germline CDR1 and CDR2: LGHNA and YSLEER. CDR3 coding DNA: TGCGCCAGTCGGGGGGCTTTGAATCAGCCCCAGCATTTT. Residues: CASRGALNQPQHF.

This clonotype was counted a few times. The V call is TRBV12-3 or TRBV12-4, the J call TRBJ1-4; 8 bases align to TRBD1. CDR3 length equals 14 residues. After removal of 6 bases from V and 7 bases from J, the junction contained 7 bases not matched to a gene. CDR3 coding DNA: TGTGCCAGCAGCAACAGGGGGATGAGTGAAAAACTGTTTTTT. It codes for CASSNRGMSEKLFF.

This clonotype was seen a handful of times. This chain connects TRBV6-4 to TRBJ2-1; possible D gene TRBD1, 6 bases. CDR1 is MRHNA and CDR2 is SNTAGT in the germline V gene. CDR3 length equals 13 residues. V was cut by 5 bases and J by 7 bases, with 12 bases left in between. The DNA for the CDR3 is TGTGCCAGCAGTCAGACAGGTGAAAATGAGCAGTTCTTC. This sequence encodes CASSQTGENEQFF.

V gene TRBV6-1 combines with J gene TRBJ1-2; no reliable D call. In germline, CDR1 is MNHNS, CDR2 SASEGT. The CDR3 totals 12 residues. The germline V and J ends were trimmed by 10 bases and 6 bases, with 15 bases remaining between them. The CDR3 sequence: CATKGRVNGYTF. CDR3 in DNA: TGTGCCACCAAAGGGAGAGTCAATGGCTACACCTTC.

This clonotype was recorded a few times. The chain recombines TRBV25-1 with TRBJ2-4; tentatively, D is TRBD1 or TRBD2 (5 bases each). With 3 bases removed from V and 0 bases from J, the gap between germline ends came to 15 bases. This CDR3 has 17 amino acids. In germline, CDR1 is MGHDK, CDR2 SYGVNS. The chain's CDR3 is CASSDGRGGAAKNIQYF. CDR3 in DNA: TGTGCCAGCAGTGATGGGCGTGGGGGTGCAGCCAAAAACATTCAGTACTTC. Full variable domain (rest looked up from reference TRBV25-1 and TRBJ2-4): EADIYQTPRYLVIGTGKKITLECSQTMGHDKMYWYQQDPGMELHLIHYSYGVNSTEKGDLSSESTVSRIRTEHFPLTLESARPSHTSQYLCASSDGRGGAAKNIQYFGAGTRLSVL.

This clonotype was recorded many times. The rearrangement links TRBV20-1 to TRBJ2-1; TRBD2 agrees at 8 bases. The CDR3 is made up of 16 amino acids. V shed 0 bases and J 9 bases; nucleotides not matched to a gene: 13. Germline CDR1 DFQATT, CDR2 SNEGSKA (reference sequence). The CDR3 is CSARDGRRGDVGEQFF. DNA of the CDR3: TGCAGTGCTAGAGACGGACGGCGGGGGGACGTGGGTGAGCAGTTCTTC.

In nucleotides, the CDR3 is TGTGCCAGCCCCCCCACAGGACTAAGCTGGACCGGGGAGCTGTTTTTT. Protein product: CASPPTGLSWTGELFF. This chain links TRBV6-1 with TRBJ2-2, with a tentative D call TRBD2 (6 bases). Germline lookup yields CDR1 MNHNS and CDR2 SASEGT. The CDR3 length is 16 residues. Between the trimmed V and J ends, which lost 8 bases and 5 bases, there was a span of 21 bases.

This clonotype turned up a few times. The rearrangement links TRBV19 to TRBJ2-1; the D is unclear. The CDR3 consists of 13 residues. CDR1 is LNHDA, CDR2 SQIVND, per germline (reference sequence). The V gene lost 3 bases and the J gene lost 7 bases, with 10 bases spanning the gap. Here the CDR3 DNA reads TGTGCCAGTAGTATTCTTCCCCATAATGAGCAGTTCTTC. Amino acids: CASSILPHNEQFF.

This chain connects TRBV11-1 to TRBJ2-2; 7 bases match TRBD1. CDR1 is SGHAT, CDR2 FQDESV, per germline (reference sequence). This CDR3 is 16 amino acids long. After removal of 2 bases from V and 1 base from J, the junction contained 4 bases not matched to a gene. The CDR3 here is CASSLPQGLNTGELFF. The CDR3 DNA is TGTGCCAGCAGCTTACCACAGGGGCTGAACACCGGGGAGCTGTTTTTT.

CDR3 in DNA: TGCGCCAGCAGTGAGTGGAGGAGGACCACTGAAGCTTTCTTT. Its protein product is CASSEWRRTTEAFF. V gene TRBV10-2 combines with J gene TRBJ1-1, with unresolved D. Trimming stripped 1 base from V and 4 bases from J, with 10 bases between. The germline CDR1 and CDR2 sequences are WSHSY and SAAADI. The CDR3 totals 14 residues.